A single sample is the source of the 4 T cell receptor beta chains below, sequenced in a study of liver allograft versus peripheral blood T cells. Turning to the study itself: The authors compared T cell receptor repertoires in transplanted livers with recipients' peripheral blood repertoires.

MiXCR, applied by TCRdb to the reads, yields one record per CDR3 protein. The table lists more than 1,000 distinct CDR3 sequences, roughly 20% of them singletons. Receptors were obtained from a human patient who had a liver transplant. Some T cells may have originated in the graft donor.

In its sample, this clonotype is medium-sized. The chain uses TRBV6-1 and TRBJ2-7, with D possibly matching TRBD2 (6 bases). Germline CDR1 MNHNS, CDR2 SASEGT. The V end lost 3 bases, the J end lost 3 bases, and 12 bases lay between the germline ends. The CDR3 is 14 amino acids. The chain's CDR3 is CASSDLEGNYEQYF. CDR3 bases: TGTGCCAGCAGTGATTTGGAGGGTAACTACGAGCAGTACTTC.

Notes on this clonotype: Since a much larger clone is just one base distant, this may be a read error. The chain has TRBV6-2 or TRBV6-3 and TRBJ1-2; D is ambiguous. CDR1 is MNHEY and CDR2 is SVGEGT in the germline V gene. The CDR3 runs 14 residues. V dropped 5 bases and J dropped 3 bases, with 13 bases sitting between them. The CDR3 bases are TGTGCCAGCAGTACTCCGGACGGACACTATGGCTACACCTTC. It yields the protein CASSTPDGHYGYTF.

By share, this clonotype counts as medium-sized. The J gene is TRBJ2-1, the V gene TRBV27; weak D call: TRBD2 (6 bases). This CDR3 has 12 amino acids. Germline CDR1 reads MNHEY; CDR2 reads SMNVEV (reference sequence). Trimming shortened V by 6 bases and J by 10 bases, and 13 bases separated the two germline ends. The CDR3 DNA follows: TGTGCCAGCAGGACGGGACTCCTCGAGCAGTTCTTC. It specifies CASRTGLLEQFF.

In this sample, this clonotype is medium-sized (0.01 to 0.1%). The chain uses TRBV28 and TRBJ2-2; 10 bases align to TRBD1. The germline V gene encodes CDR1 MDHEN and CDR2 SYDVKM. The V and J ends lost 3 bases and 7 bases, in that order; junction bases with no gene match: 2. The CDR3 has 14 amino acids. CDR3 region: CASSLDRGYGELFF. In DNA form, the CDR3 reads TGTGCCAGCAGTTTGGACAGGGGGTACGGGGAGCTGTTTTTT.